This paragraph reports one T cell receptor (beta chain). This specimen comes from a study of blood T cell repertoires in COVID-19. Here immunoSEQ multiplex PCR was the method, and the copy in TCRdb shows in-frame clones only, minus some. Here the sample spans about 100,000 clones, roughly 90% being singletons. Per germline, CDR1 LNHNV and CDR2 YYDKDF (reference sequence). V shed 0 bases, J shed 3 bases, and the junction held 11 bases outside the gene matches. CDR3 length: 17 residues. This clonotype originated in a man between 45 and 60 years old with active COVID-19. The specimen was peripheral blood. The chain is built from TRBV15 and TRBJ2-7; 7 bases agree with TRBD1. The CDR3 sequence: CATSRDIMGQIDYEQYV. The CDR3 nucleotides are TGTGCCACCAGCAGAGACATAATGGGACAGATAGACTACGAGCAGTACGTC.